The table lists the clone carrying this T cell receptor (beta chain) with many counts. The data stem from a study of early T cells in non-severe SARS-CoV-2 infection. Study context: Sequencing input comprised bulk RNA from unsorted whole blood; chain pairing was not available.

The TCR library protocol attached unique molecular identifiers to the individual cDNA molecules. TCRdb re-called the 5' RACE reads with MiXCR, one entry per CDR3 protein. The sample has about 83,000 distinct CDR3 sequences; 11% to 15% are singletons. Germline V gives CDR1 MNHEY, CDR2 SMNVEV (reference sequence). The germline V and J ends were trimmed by 6 bases and 3 bases, with 8 bases remaining between them. The CDR3 consists of 12 residues. The gene calls are TRBV27 and TRBJ1-2; tentative D call: TRBD1 (5 bases). The specimen was whole blood. The source is an adult who was a healthcare worker with PCR-confirmed SARS-CoV-2 infection or an uninfected control (not recorded which). This CDR3 is CASRQGYYGYTF. CDR3 bases: TGTGCCAGCAGGCAGGGCTACTATGGCTACACCTTC.